This TCR beta chain is from a study of T cell repertoires in cytomegalovirus infection. At the level of the study: Shared public TCR beta signatures pointed to both CMV infection and a matching HLA type. Overall study findings and caveats: Cumulative frequency of public TCR beta families picked out carriers of CMV plus the relevant HLA. Dominating the ex vivo response were HLA-C-restricted CMV-specific TCR beta clonotypes.

About this clonotype: The antigen is not known.

In TCRdb, the reads were re-called with MiXCR into one record per CDR3 protein. In the table there are fewer than 550,000 distinct CDR3 sequences, 16% of which are singletons. V lost 5 bases, J lost 3 bases, and 5 bases stayed unmatched. The CDR3 length is 16 residues. Germline CDR1 SEHNR, CDR2 FQNEAQ (reference sequence). The chain joins TRBV7-9 to TRBJ1-4, with 11 bases identical to TRBD1. This receptor was obtained from a human donor in good health (CMV status not recorded). Some clones in this sample may be carry-over from other donors' samples. The material sequenced was CD8+ T cells from PBMCs. The CDR3 DNA sequence: TGTGCCAGCAGCCCGGGACAGGGGGGATCTAATGAAAAACTGTTTTTT. As protein: CASSPGQGGSNEKLFF.